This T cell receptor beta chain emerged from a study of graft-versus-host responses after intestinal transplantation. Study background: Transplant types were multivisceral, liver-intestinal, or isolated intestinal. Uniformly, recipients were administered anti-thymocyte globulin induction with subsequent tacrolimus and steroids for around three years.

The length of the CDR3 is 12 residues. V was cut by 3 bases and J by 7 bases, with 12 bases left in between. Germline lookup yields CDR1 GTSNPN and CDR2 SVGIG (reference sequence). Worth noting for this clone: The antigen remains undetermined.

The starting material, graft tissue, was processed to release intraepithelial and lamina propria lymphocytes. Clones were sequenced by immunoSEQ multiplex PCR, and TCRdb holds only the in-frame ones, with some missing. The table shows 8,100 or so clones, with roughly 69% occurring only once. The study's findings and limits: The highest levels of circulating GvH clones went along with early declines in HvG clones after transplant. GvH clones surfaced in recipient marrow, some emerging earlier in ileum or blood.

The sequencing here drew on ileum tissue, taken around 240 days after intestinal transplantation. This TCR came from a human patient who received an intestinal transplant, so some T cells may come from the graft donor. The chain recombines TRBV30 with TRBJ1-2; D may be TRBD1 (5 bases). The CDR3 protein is CAWSTVGGGYTF. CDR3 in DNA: TGTGCCTGGAGCACCGTTGGGGGTGGCTACACCTTC.